This is a list of T cell receptor beta chains from one sample in a study of PD-L1 blockade in urothelial cancer. Generated by immunoSEQ multiplex PCR, the TCRdb table keeps only in-frame clones and is missing some. The repertoire has under 40,000 clones, 65% to 90% of them found once; the top ten carry less than 40%. Sequencing used PBMCs, obtained around atezolizumab (anti-PD-L1) treatment. Every receptor here comes from a man between 60 and 70 years old with urothelial cancer. Both conserved end residues are part of each CDR3. Each record gives: clone size, D gene, J gene, V gene, CDR3 length, CDR3 DNA, CDR3 protein. D genes are given only for firm matches. Clone size is given for some rows only: seen once, a few or many times, or a class if the clone is expanded.

>.|TRBD1|TRBJ1-1|TRBV7-9|15
TGTGCCAGCAGCTTAGGGGCACAGGGGATCACTGAAGCTTTCTTT
CASSLGAQGITEAFF
>.|.|TRBJ2-1|TRBV5-1|14
TGCGCCAGCAGCCCCGGGCTAGCCCTCAATGAGCAGTTCTTC
CASSPGLALNEQFF
>.|TRBD2|TRBJ2-1|TRBV5-1|17
TGCGCCAGCAGCTACGGACTAGCGGGCCTCTCCTACAATGAGCAGTTCTTC
CASSYGLAGLSYNEQFF
>.|.|TRBJ1-2|TRBV21-1|12
TGTGCCAGCAGCACAACAGGGCGCGGCTACACCTTC
CASSTTGRGYTF
>.|.|TRBJ1-3|TRBV7-9|17
TGTGCCAGCAGCCTACTACTAGACAGGAGCTCTGGAAACACCATATATTTT
CASSLLLDRSSGNTIYF
>.|TRBD2|TRBJ2-1|TRBV11-3|14
TGTGCCAGCAGCCTGGGACTAGAGGGGAATGAGCAGTTCTTC
CASSLGLEGNEQFF
>.|TRBD1|TRBJ2-7|TRBV18|15
TGTGCCAGCTCACTCCGGACAGGGAGCTCCTACGAGCAGTACTTC
CASSLRTGSSYEQYF
>few|.|TRBJ1-2|TRBV19|12
TGTGCCACCTCAGATTACCCCTATGGCTACACCTTC
CATSDYPYGYTF
>.|.|TRBJ1-2|TRBV19|15
TGTGCCAGTAGTATTATAACAGGCTCTTTTAGAGGCTACACCTTC
CASSIITGSFRGYTF
>.|.|TRBJ2-2|TRBV30|13
TGTGCCTGGAGTGTCCTGAACACCGGGGAGCTGTTTTTT
CAWSVLNTGELFF
>few|.|TRBJ1-1|TRBV5-1|15
TGCGCCAGCAGCTTGAGCGCAGGGCTGGGCACTGAAGCTTTCTTT
CASSLSAGLGTEAFF
>.|TRBD1|TRBJ2-7|TRBV5-1|15
TGCGCCAGCAGCTTGTCCGGGACAGGGGAAGGCGAGCAGTACTTC
CASSLSGTGEGEQYF
>few|.|TRBJ1-5|TRBV5-6|15
TGTGCCAGCAGCTTGGTCAGGGATTTCAATCAGCCCCAGCATTTT
CASSLVRDFNQPQHF
>once|TRBD2|TRBJ2-5|TRBV7-7|17
TGTGCTAGCAGCCAAAATCAGGCTAGCGGGAGGGCTGGGACCCAGTACTTC
CASSQNQASGRAGTQYF
>.|TRBD1|TRBJ1-4|TRBV15|16
TGTGCCACCAGCAGGGACAGGGGGAGTGGTAATGAAAAACTGTTTTTT
CATSRDRGSGNEKLFF
>.|.|TRBJ2-3|TRBV28|15
TGTGCCAGCAGTTTGGGCCCAGGGACAACAGATACGCAGTATTTT
CASSLGPGTTDTQYF
>.|.|TRBJ1-1|TRBV6-5|14
TGTGCCAGCAGTTACCGAGCAGGGAACACTGAAGCTTTCTTT
CASSYRAGNTEAFF
>.|.|TRBJ1-4|TRBV7-9|14
TGTGCCAGCAGCTTAAGCGGGGGAGCTGAAAAACTGTTTTTT
CASSLSGGAEKLFF
>.|TRBD2|TRBJ2-2|TRBV10-1|17
TGCGCCAGCAGTTTGACTAGCGGGAGGTCTGTCACCGGGGAGCTGTTTTTT
CASSLTSGRSVTGELFF
>.|TRBD1|TRBJ1-3|TRBV10-3|14
TGTGCCATTACAGGGGGATTGGGTGGAAACACCATATATTTT
CAITGGLGGNTIYF
>.|TRBD2|TRBJ2-3|TRBV2|16
TGTGCCAGCACCCTCGGACTAGCGGGGGGCACAGATACGCAGTATTTT
CASTLGLAGGTDTQYF
>.|TRBD2|TRBJ2-3|TRBV6-1|15
TGTGCCAGCAGTGAACAAGCGGGAGGGGCAGATACGCAGTATTTT
CASSEQAGGADTQYF
>.|.|TRBJ1-5|TRBV6-5|12
TGTGCCAGTAAAACGGGGGGGCAGCCCCAGCATTTT
CASKTGGQPQHF
>few|.|TRBJ2-7|TRBV6-1|12
TGTGCCAGCAATACGGGTTTCTACGAGCAGTACTTC
CASNTGFYEQYF
>.|TRBD1|TRBJ1-5|TRBV7-9|16
TGTGCCAGCAGCCCTCAGGGGGGTTCGGGCAATCAGCCCCAGCATTTT
CASSPQGGSGNQPQHF
>.|TRBD2|TRBJ2-1|TRBV5-1|15
TGCGCCAGCAGCCTTGACCGGGGGGGTTGGAATGAGCAGTTCTTC
CASSLDRGGWNEQFF
>.|.|TRBJ1-2|TRBV14|13
TGTGCCAGCAGCCCCCAGGACAGACACGGCTACACCTTC
CASSPQDRHGYTF
>.|TRBD1|TRBJ2-1|TRBV6-6|16
TGTGCCAGCAGTTACGACGGGACAGGGGGGAAAAATGAGCAGTTCTTC
CASSYDGTGGKNEQFF
>.|TRBD1|TRBJ2-2|TRBV4-1|16
TGCGCCAGCAGCCAGGCTGGGACAGCGACCACCGGGGAGCTGTTTTTT
CASSQAGTATTGELFF
>.|.|TRBJ2-7|TRBV30|16
TGTGCCTGGAGTCGACATGTTCTCCAGGGATATTACGAGCAGTACTTC
CAWSRHVLQGYYEQYF
>.|TRBD1|TRBJ1-4|TRBV2|16
TGTGCCAGCAGCCGGGACAGGAGTGCAACTAATGAAAAACTGTTTTTT
CASSRDRSATNEKLFF
>.|.|TRBJ2-4|TRBV5-4|14
TGTGCCAGCAGCTTTGACATCTCCAAAAACATTCAGTACTTC
CASSFDISKNIQYF
>.|TRBD1|TRBJ1-2|TRBV19|14
TGTGCCAGTATCCCCCTTACAGGGGGGTATGGCTACACCTTC
CASIPLTGGYGYTF
>once|TRBD1|TRBJ2-7|TRBV5-1|15
TGCGCCAGCAGCCCGGGACAGGGGATGGGAAACGAGCAGTACTTC
CASSPGQGMGNEQYF
>.|.|TRBJ1-4|TRBV15|14
TGTGCCACCAGGGCACAGCTGTTGAATGAAAAACTGTTTTTT
CATRAQLLNEKLFF
>.|TRBD1|TRBJ1-2|TRBV7-9|16
TGTGCCAGCAGCCTAGGGACAGCCGGGCAGGTCTATGGCTACACCTTC
CASSLGTAGQVYGYTF
>.|TRBD2|TRBJ2-3|TRBV7-3|17
TGTGCCAGCAGCCGAAACCCACCGGGACTAACCACAGATACGCAGTATTTT
CASSRNPPGLTTDTQYF
>.|.|TRBJ1-5|TRBV7-9|14
TGTGCCAGCAGCTCCGGGGAGGGGATTCAGCCCCAGCATTTT
CASSSGEGIQPQHF
>.|.|TRBJ1-1|TRBV10-3|15
TGTGCCATCAGTGAGTCCAGGGGACGAAACACTGAAGCTTTCTTT
CAISESRGRNTEAFF
>.|TRBD1|TRBJ1-6|TRBV27|17
TGTGCCAGCAGTCCGGGGACAGGGGGTTTCGGCAATTCACCCCTCCACTTT
CASSPGTGGFGNSPLHF
>.|.|TRBJ1-5|TRBV2|14
TGTGCCAGCAGTGAAGAGGGAGGGAGCCAGCCCCAGCATTTT
CASSEEGGSQPQHF
>.|.|TRBJ2-7|TRBV21-1|16
TGTGCCAGCAGCAAAGGACTACACCTAATCTCCTACGAGCAGTACTTC
CASSKGLHLISYEQYF
>.|TRBD1|TRBJ1-6|TRBV7-3|15
TGTGCCAGCAGCTTCCAGGGGGCCTATAATTCACCCCTCCACTTT
CASSFQGAYNSPLHF
>.|.|TRBJ1-2|TRBV4-1|17
TGCGCCAACAGCCAAGTATATGACAGTACTCCTAACTATGGCTACACCTTC
CANSQVYDSTPNYGYTF
>.|.|TRBJ1-2|TRBV19|13
TGTGCCAGTAGTATACAGGGGAACTATGGCTACACCTTC
CASSIQGNYGYTF